This paragraph reports one T cell receptor (beta chain). Its antigen remains unknown. The germline gene is not matched at one end of the junction; a read error may be the cause. Using a J-beta primer mix together with a sample-barcoded 5' primer, a second PCR was run for about 7 to 12 cycles. Every cDNA molecule carried a tag from a template-switch adaptor bearing 12 random nucleotides. MiXCR, applied by TCRdb to the 5' RACE reads, yields one record per CDR3 protein. The sample gives around 1.5 million distinct CDR3 sequences, approximately 38% of which show up once; 7.9% is in the top ten. The data were obtained in a study of blood T cells in healthy people across ages. The study, taken as a whole, reports: Greater diversity and more naive CD4+ cells were seen in long-lived donors than in aged donors.

The CDR3 is 14 amino acids. Germline CDR1 SEHNR, CDR2 FQNEAQ (reference sequence). This rearrangement joins TRBV7-9 to TRBJ2-5; a weak D match, TRBD2 (6 bases). Sequencing was performed on blood. The TCR originated in a woman between 18 and 29 years old in good health. The CDR3 DNA reads as TGTGCCAGCAGCCTAGCGATTGTGGTAGAGACCCAGTACTTC. Residues: CASSLAIVVETQYF.